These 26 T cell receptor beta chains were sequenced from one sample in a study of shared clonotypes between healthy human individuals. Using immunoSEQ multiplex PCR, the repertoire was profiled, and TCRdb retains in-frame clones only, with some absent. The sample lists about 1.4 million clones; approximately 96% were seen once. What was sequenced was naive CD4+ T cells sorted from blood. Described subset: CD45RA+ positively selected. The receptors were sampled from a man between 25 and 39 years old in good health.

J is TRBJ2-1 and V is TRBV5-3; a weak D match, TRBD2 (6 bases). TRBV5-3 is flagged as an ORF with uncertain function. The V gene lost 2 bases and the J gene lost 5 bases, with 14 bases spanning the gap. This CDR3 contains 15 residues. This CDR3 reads CARSFVCGMNNEQFF. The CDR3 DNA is TGTGCCAGAAGCTTTGTTTGCGGGATGAACAATGAGCAGTTCTTC.

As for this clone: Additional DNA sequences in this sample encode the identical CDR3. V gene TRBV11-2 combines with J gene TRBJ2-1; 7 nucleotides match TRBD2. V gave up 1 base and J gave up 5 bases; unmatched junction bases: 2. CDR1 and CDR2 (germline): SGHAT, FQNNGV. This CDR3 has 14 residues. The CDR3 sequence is CASSLASGNNEQFF. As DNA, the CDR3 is TGTGCCAGCAGCTTAGCTAGCGGCAACAATGAGCAGTTCTTC.

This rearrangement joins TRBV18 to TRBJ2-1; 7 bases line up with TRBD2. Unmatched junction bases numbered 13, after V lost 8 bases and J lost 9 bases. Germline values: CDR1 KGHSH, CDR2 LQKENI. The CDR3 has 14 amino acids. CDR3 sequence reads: CASVSQRDSGEQFF. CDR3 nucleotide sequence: TGTGCCAGCGTCTCCCAGCGGGACTCGGGTGAGCAGTTCTTC.

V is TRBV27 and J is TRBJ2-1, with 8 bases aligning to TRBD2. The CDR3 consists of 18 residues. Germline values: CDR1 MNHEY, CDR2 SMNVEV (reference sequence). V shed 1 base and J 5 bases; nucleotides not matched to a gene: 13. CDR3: CASSLFPLSGSTHNEQFF. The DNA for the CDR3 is TGTGCCAGCAGTTTATTCCCTCTAAGCGGGAGTACCCACAATGAGCAGTTCTTC.

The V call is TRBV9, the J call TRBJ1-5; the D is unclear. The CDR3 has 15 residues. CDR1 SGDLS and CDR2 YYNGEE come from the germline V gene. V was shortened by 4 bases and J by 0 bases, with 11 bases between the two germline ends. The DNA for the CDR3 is TGTGCCAGCAGCAAAGACGGAAATAGCAATCAGCCCCAGCATTTT. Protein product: CASSKDGNSNQPQHF.

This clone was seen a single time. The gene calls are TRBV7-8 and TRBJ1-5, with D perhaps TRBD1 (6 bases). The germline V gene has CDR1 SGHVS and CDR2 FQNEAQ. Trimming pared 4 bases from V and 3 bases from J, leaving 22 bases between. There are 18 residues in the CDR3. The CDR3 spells CASSSQGFKGGVNQPQHF. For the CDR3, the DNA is TGTGCCAGCAGCTCCCAAGGGTTTAAAGGGGGGGTCAATCAGCCCCAGCATTTT. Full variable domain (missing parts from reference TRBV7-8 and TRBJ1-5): GAGVSQSPRYKVAKRGQDVALRCDPISGHVSLFWYQQALGQGPEFLTYFQNEAQLDKSGLPSDRFFAERPEGSVSTLKIQRTQQEDSAVYLCASSSQGFKGGVNQPQHFGDGTRLSIL.

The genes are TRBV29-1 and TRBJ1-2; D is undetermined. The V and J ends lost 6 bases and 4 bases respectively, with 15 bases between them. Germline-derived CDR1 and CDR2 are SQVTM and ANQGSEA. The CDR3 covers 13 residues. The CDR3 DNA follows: TGCAGCGTAAGCCGGCCCGGAAGCTATGGCTACACCTTC. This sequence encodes CSVSRPGSYGYTF.

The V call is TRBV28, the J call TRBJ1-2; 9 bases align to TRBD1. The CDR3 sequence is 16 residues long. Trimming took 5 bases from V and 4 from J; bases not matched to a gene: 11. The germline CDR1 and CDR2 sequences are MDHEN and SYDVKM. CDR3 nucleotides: TGTGCCAGCAGTCCGATCGGGACAGGGTTTTTCTATGGCTACACCTTC. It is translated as CASSPIGTGFFYGYTF.

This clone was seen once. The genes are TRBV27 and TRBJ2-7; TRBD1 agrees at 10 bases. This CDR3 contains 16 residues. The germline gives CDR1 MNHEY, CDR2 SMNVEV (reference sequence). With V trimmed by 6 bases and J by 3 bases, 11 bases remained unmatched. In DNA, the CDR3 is TGTGCCAGCAGCTCCATGGGGGACAGGGGTTTCTACGAGCAGTACTTC. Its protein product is CASSSMGDRGFYEQYF.

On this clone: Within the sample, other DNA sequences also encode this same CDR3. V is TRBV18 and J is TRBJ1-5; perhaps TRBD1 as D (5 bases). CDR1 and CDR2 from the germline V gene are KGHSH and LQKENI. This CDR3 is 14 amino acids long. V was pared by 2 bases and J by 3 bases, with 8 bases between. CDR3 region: CASSPGGTNQPQHF. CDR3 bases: TGTGCCAGCTCACCAGGGGGGACCAATCAGCCCCAGCATTTT.

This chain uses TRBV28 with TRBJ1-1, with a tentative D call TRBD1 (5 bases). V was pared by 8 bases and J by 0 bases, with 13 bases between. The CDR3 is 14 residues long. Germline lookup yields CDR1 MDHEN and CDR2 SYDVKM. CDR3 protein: CASCPGSMNTEAFF. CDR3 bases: TGTGCCAGCTGTCCAGGGTCGATGAACACTGAAGCTTTCTTT. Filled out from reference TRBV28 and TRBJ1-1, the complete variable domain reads DVKVTQSSRYLVKRTGEKVFLECVQDMDHENMFWYRQDPGLGLRLIYFSYDVKMKEKGDIPEGYSVSREKKERFSLILESASTNQTSMYLCASCPGSMNTEAFFGQGTRLTVV.

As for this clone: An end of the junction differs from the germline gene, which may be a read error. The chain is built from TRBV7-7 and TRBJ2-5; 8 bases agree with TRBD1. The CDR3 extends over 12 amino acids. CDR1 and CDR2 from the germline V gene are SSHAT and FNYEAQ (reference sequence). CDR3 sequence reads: CASSQQGGMSYF. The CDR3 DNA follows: TGTGCTAGCAGTCAACAGGGGGGTATGTCGTACTTC.

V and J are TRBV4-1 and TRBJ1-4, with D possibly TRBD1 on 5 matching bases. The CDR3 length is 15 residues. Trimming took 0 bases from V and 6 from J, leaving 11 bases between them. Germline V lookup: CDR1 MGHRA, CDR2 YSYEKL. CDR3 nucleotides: TGCGCCAGCAGCCAAGAAGGGGCAGGGTATGAAAAACTGTTTTTT. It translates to CASSQEGAGYEKLFF.

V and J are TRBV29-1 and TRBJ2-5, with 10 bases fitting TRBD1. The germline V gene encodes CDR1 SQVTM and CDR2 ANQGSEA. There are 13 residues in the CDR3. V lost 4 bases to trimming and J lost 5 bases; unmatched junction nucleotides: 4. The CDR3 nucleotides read TGCAGCGTTGTGGGGGGACAGGGGGAGACCCAGTACTTC. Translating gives CSVVGGQGETQYF.

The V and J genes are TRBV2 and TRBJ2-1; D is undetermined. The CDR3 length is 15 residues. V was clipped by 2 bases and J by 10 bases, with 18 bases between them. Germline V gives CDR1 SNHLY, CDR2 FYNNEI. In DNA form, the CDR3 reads TGTGCCAGCAGTGAATCGGGTATCAGTGTCGGAGAGCAGTTCTTC. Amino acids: CASSESGISVGEQFF.

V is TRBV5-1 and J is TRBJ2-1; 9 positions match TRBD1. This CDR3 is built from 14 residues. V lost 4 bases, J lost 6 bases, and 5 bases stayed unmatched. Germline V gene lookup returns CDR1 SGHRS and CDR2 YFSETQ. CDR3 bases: TGCGCCAGCAGCGTCGGGACAGGGAGCAATGAGCAGTTCTTC. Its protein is CASSVGTGSNEQFF.

The CDR3 nucleotides read TGTGCCAGCAGCTTATTGTCTCCTCGACAGAGAGTCTTCCAAGAGACCCAGTACTTC. As protein: CASSLLSPRQRVFQETQYF. The rearrangement joins TRBV7-9 to TRBJ2-5; tentatively, D is TRBD1 (5 bases). V was clipped by 2 bases and J by 1 base, with 23 bases between them. The CDR3 has 19 residues. Germline V gene data show CDR1 as SEHNR and CDR2 as FQNEAQ (reference sequence).

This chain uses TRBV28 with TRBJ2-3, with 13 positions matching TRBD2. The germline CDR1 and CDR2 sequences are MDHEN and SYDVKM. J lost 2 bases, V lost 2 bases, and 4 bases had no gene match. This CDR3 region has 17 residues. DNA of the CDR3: TGTGCCAGCAGTTTAAGGACTAGCGGGAGTACCACAGATACGCAGTATTTT. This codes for CASSLRTSGSTTDTQYF.

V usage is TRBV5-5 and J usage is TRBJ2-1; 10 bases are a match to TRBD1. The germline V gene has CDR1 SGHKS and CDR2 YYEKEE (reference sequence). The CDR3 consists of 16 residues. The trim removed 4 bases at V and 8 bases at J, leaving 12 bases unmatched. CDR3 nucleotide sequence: TGTGCCAGCAGCAAGGGGGACAGGGGCGATTGGGATGAGCAGTTCTTC. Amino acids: CASSKGDRGDWDEQFF. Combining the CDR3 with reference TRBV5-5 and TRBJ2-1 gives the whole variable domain DAGVTQSPTHLIKTRGQQVTLRCSPISGHKSVSWYQQVLGQGPQFIFQYYEKEERGRGNFPDRFSARQFPNYSSELNVNALLLGDSALYLCASSKGDRGDWDEQFFGPGTRLTVL.

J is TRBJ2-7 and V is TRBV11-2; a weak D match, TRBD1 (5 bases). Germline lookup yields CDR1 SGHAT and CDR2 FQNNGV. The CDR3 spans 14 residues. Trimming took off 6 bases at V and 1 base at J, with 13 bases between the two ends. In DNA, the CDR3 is TGTGCCAGCAGTTTTATAAGGGGTTCCTACGAGCAGTACTTC. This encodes CASSFIRGSYEQYF.

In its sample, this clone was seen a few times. DNA of the CDR3: TGTGCCAGCAGCGTAGAGGAGGGGTGGAGTGGAGATACGCAGTATTTT. As protein: CASSVEEGWSGDTQYF. This chain links TRBV9 with TRBJ2-3, with D maybe TRBD2 (6 bases). The V gene lost 0 bases and the J gene lost 5 bases, with 16 bases spanning the gap. This CDR3 spans 16 amino acids. From germline, CDR1 is SGDLS and CDR2 YYNGEE.

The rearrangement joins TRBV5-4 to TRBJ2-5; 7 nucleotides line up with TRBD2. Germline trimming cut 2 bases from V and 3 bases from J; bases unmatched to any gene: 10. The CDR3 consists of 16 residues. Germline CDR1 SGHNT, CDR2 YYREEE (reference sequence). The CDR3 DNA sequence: TGTGCCAGCAGCTTAGTCGGCAGGGCGGGGGAAGAGACCCAGTACTTC. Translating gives CASSLVGRAGEETQYF.

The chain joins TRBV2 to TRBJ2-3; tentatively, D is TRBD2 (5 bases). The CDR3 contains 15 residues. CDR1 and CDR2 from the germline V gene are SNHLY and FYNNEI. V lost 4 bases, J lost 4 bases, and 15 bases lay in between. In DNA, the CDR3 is TGTGCCAGCAGTGGCTTGGCGGGCTCAGCAGATACGCAGTATTTT. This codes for CASSGLAGSADTQYF.

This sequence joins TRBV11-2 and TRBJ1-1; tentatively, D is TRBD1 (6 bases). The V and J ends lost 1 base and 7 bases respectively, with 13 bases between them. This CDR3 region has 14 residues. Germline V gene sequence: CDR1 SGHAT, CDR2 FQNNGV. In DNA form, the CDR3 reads TGTGCCAGCAGCTTAGGAGGGGGGCTCGGTGAAGCTTTCTTT. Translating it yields CASSLGGGLGEAFF.

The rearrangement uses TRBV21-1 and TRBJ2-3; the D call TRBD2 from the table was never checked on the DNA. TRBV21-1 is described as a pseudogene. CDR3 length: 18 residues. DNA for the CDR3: TGTGCCAGCACCCTGGGACTAGCGGGAGGAGGGGGCACAGATACGCAGTATTTT. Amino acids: CASTLGLAGGGGTDTQYF.

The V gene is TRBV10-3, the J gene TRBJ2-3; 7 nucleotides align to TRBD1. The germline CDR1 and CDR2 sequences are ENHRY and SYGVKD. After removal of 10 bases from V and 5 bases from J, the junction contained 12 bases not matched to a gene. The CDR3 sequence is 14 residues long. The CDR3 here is CATNTGALEDTQYF. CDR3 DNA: TGTGCCACCAATACAGGGGCGCTGGAAGATACGCAGTATTTT.